This T cell receptor beta chain was sequenced for a study of T cell changes during pregnancy in multiple sclerosis. Using immunoSEQ multiplex PCR, the repertoire was profiled, and TCRdb retains in-frame clones only, with some absent. This sample has tens of thousands of clones, with approximately 92% found just once. CDR1 and CDR2 from the germline V gene are MNHNY and SVGAGI (reference sequence). CDR3 length: 14 amino acids. The V gene lost 4 bases and the J gene lost 0 bases, with 8 bases spanning the gap. Source: CD4+ T cells from peripheral blood mononuclear cells, taken before pregnancy. The chain combines TRBV6-6 with TRBJ2-3, with D perhaps matching TRBD2 (6 bases). The sequence derives from a female donor with multiple sclerosis, enrolled in a pregnancy study. In nucleotides, the CDR3 is TGTGCCAGCAGTTCCGGGACTAGCACAGATACGCAGTATTTT. Protein sequence: CASSSGTSTDTQYF.